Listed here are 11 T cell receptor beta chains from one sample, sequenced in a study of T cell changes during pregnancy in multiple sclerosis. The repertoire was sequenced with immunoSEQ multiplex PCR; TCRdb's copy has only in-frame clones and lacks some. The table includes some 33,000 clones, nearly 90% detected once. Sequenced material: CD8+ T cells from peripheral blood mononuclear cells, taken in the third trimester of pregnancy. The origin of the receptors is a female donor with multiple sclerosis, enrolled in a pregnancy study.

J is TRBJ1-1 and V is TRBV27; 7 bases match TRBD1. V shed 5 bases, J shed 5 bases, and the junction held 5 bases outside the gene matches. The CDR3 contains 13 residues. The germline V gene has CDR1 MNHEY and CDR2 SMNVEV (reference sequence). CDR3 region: CASSDRARTEAFF. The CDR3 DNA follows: TGTGCCAGCAGTGACAGGGCTAGGACTGAAGCTTTCTTT.

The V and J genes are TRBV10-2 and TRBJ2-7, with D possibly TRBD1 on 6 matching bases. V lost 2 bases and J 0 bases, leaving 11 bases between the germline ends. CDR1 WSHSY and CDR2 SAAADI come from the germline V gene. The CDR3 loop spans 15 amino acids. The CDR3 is CASSEQTGYSYEQYF. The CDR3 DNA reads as TGCGCCAGCAGTGAGCAGACAGGATACTCCTACGAGCAGTACTTC.

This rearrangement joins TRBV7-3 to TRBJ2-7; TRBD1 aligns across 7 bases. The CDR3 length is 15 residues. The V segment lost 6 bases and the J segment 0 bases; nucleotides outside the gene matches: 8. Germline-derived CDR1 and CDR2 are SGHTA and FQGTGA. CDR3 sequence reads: CASSSTGTDSYEQYF. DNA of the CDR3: TGTGCCAGCAGTTCAACCGGGACAGACTCCTACGAGCAGTACTTC.

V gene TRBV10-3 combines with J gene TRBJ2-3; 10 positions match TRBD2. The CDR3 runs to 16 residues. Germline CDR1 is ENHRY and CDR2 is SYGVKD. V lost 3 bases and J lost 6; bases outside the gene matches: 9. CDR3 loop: CAISDQAGGVLDTQYF. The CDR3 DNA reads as TGTGCCATCAGTGACCAAGCGGGGGGGGTGCTTGATACGCAGTATTTT.

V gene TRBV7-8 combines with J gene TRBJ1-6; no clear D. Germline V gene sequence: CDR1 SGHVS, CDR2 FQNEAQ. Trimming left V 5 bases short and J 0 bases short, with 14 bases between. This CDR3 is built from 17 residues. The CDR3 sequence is CASSLDFLSSYNSPLHF. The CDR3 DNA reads TGTGCCAGCAGCCTAGACTTTTTGAGCTCCTATAATTCACCCCTCCACTTT.

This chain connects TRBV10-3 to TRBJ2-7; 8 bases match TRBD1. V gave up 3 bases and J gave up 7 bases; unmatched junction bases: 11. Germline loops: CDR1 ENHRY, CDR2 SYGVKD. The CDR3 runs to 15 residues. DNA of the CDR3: TGTGCCATCAGTGATCAGGGGGCTCCGAGTGGAGAGCAGTACTTC. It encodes CAISDQGAPSGEQYF.

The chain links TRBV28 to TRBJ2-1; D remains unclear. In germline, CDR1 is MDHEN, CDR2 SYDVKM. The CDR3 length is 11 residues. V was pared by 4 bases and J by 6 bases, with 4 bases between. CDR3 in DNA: TGTGCCAGCAGTTCGAGCAATGAGCAGTTCTTC. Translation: CASSSSNEQFF.

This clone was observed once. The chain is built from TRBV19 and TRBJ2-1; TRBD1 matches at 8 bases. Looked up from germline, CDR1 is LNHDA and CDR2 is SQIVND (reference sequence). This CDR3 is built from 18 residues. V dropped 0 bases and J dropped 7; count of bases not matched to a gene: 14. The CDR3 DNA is TGTGCCAGTAGTATAGATCGATATGAGACAGGGGCAGTAAATGAGCAGTTCTTC. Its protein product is CASSIDRYETGAVNEQFF.

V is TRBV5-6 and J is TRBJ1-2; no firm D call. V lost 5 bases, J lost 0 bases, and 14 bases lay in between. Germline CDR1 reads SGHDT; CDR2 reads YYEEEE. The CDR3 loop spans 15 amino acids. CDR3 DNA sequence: TGTGCCAGCAGTGCCCCCGGGGTCACTAACTATGGCTACACCTTC. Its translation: CASSAPGVTNYGYTF.

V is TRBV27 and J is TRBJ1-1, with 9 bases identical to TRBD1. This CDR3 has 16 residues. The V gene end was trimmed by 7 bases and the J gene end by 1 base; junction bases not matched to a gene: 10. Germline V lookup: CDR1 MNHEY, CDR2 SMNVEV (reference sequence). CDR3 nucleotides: TGTGCCAGCATTTCCGGACAGGGGTTGGGGAACACTGAAGCTTTCTTT. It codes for CASISGQGLGNTEAFF.

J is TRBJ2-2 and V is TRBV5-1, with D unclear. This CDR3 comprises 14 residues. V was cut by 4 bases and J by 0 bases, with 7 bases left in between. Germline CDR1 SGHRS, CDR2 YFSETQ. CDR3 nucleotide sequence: TGCGCCAGCAGCAACCAGGCGAACACCGGGGAGCTGTTTTTT. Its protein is CASSNQANTGELFF.